Presented here are 12 T cell receptor beta chains from one specimen sequenced in a study of metastatic and nonmetastatic thyroid tumors. Until they underwent thyroid surgery, no patient had received any treatment. TCRdb ran MiXCR on the PCR reads. Of over 50,000 clones listed, 25% to 35% are singletons. Sequencing input: blood. The source of these receptors is a female donor with papillary thyroid cancer or a benign thyroid nodule (not recorded which). Some clones in this sample may be carry-over from other donors' samples.

This clone was seen only a few times. The chain employs TRBV7-9 and TRBJ2-2; 11 nucleotides match TRBD2. This CDR3 has 15 amino acids. The V and J ends lost 6 bases and 6 bases, in that order; junction bases with no gene match: 6. The germline CDR1 and CDR2 sequences are SEHNR and FQNEAQ (reference sequence). The CDR3 DNA sequence: TGTGCCAGCAGGCCGGGACTAGCGGACTCCGGGGAGCTGTTTTTT. Its protein product is CASRPGLADSGELFF.

In its sample, this clone was seen many times. This may be a read error: a much more frequent sequence differs by one nucleotide. Other DNA sequences in this specimen translate into the identical CDR3. V gene TRBV19 combines with J gene TRBJ1-4; the match to TRBD1 covers 7 bases. CDR1 and CDR2 from the germline V gene are LNHDA and SQIVND (reference sequence). The CDR3 totals 15 residues. The CDR3 sequence: CASSTHRGRDEKLFF. The CDR3 nucleotides are TGCGCCAGTAGTACACACAGGGGCCGAGATGAAAAACTGTTTTTT.

The CDR3, as DNA: TGTGCCAGCAGTGTTACACAGGGGGTAGGAACTGAAGCTTTCTTT. Amino acids: CASSVTQGVGTEAFF. The genes are TRBV28 and TRBJ1-1; 8 nucleotides match TRBD1. This CDR3 has 15 residues. Germline lookup yields CDR1 MDHEN and CDR2 SYDVKM. The junction had 10 bases not matched to a gene; V was cut back by 5 bases and J by 5 bases.

This clone has a handful of counts. The V gene is TRBV6-6, the J gene TRBJ1-1, with 7 bases lining up with TRBD1. Trimming took 2 bases from V and 9 from J; bases not matched to a gene: 6. This CDR3 contains 13 residues. The germline V gene encodes CDR1 MNHNY and CDR2 SVGAGI (reference sequence). The CDR3 is CASSYPTGEQAFF. The CDR3, as DNA: TGTGCCAGCAGTTACCCTACAGGGGAGCAAGCTTTCTTT.

The J gene is TRBJ1-6, the V gene TRBV5-1; TRBD1 is a possible D gene (6 bases). V gave up 2 bases and J gave up 0 bases, with 9 bases separating them. The CDR3 extends over 16 amino acids. The germline V gene encodes CDR1 SGHRS and CDR2 YFSETQ. CDR3 in DNA: TGCGCCAGCAGCTTCACAGGGATCTCCTATAATTCACCCCTCCACTTT. Amino acid sequence: CASSFTGISYNSPLHF.

The chain carries TRBV6-6 and TRBJ2-3; 12 bases align to TRBD2. The germline CDR1 and CDR2 sequences are MNHNY and SVGAGI (reference sequence). There are 18 residues in the CDR3. Trimming took 0 bases from V and 1 from J; bases not matched to a gene: 5. The CDR3 DNA reads as TGTGCCAGCAGTTACTCCACGACTAGCGGGAGTGGCACAGATACGCAGTATTTT. Residues: CASSYSTTSGSGTDTQYF.

This clone appeared a few times. The chain joins TRBV7-2 to TRBJ1-2; 7 nucleotides match TRBD1. CDR1 and CDR2 from the germline V gene are SGHTA and FQGNSA. Losses at the gene ends were 7 bases for V and 11 bases for J; bases not matched to a gene: 10. CDR3 size: 12 residues. The CDR3 nucleotides are TGTGCCAGCATCGGGGACAGCAACCTATACACCTTC. It specifies CASIGDSNLYTF.

J is TRBJ2-2 and V is TRBV19; 8 bases fit TRBD2. The V segment lost 8 bases and the J segment 6 bases; nucleotides outside the gene matches: 20. Germline CDR1 is LNHDA and CDR2 is SQIVND (reference sequence). The CDR3 is 18 amino acids. The CDR3 is CASRISGGGRVVAGELFF. DNA of the CDR3: TGTGCCAGTCGAATATCGGGAGGGGGTAGAGTCGTGGCCGGGGAGCTGTTTTTT.

The V call is TRBV6-1, the J call TRBJ2-7; D unclear. The V and J ends lost 8 bases and 4 bases respectively, with 9 bases between them. Per the germline V gene, CDR1 is MNHNS and CDR2 is SASEGT. The CDR3 runs to 11 residues. The CDR3 spells CASCTAYEQYF. The CDR3 nucleotides are TGTGCCAGCTGTACAGCTTACGAGCAGTACTTC.

V usage is TRBV20-1 and J usage is TRBJ2-5, with 7 bases lining up with TRBD1. Germline values: CDR1 DFQATT, CDR2 SNEGSKA (reference sequence). This CDR3 has 13 amino acids. J gave up 7 bases and V 4 bases, and 9 bases lay outside the gene matches. In DNA form, the CDR3 reads TGCAGTGCTATAAGAACAGGGGAAGCGACCCAGTACTTC. Protein product: CSAIRTGEATQYF.

This clone was seen repeatedly, ten times or more. The V and J genes are TRBV5-8 and TRBJ2-7; tentative D call: TRBD1 (5 bases). Germline CDR1 reads SGHTS; CDR2 reads YDEGEE. V was clipped by 0 bases and J by 3 bases, with 13 bases between them. The CDR3 covers 15 residues. The CDR3, as DNA: TGTGCCAGCAGCTTGGTCCAGGGTTATAACTACGAGCAGTACTTC. This sequence encodes CASSLVQGYNYEQYF.

There are a few counts of this clone. The chain is built from TRBV12-3 or TRBV12-4 and TRBJ2-3; tentatively, D is TRBD1 (5 bases). The CDR3 consists of 13 residues. Deletions cut 1 base from V and 3 bases from J, with 5 bases between. The CDR3 DNA reads as TGTGCCAGCAGTTTAGACAGGACAGATACGCAGTATTTT. Translated: CASSLDRTDTQYF.